A selection of T cell receptor beta chains follows, all from one sample in a study of blood T cells in healthy people across ages. In TCRdb, the 5' RACE reads were re-called with MiXCR into one record per CDR3 protein. The repertoire holds about 1 million distinct CDR3 sequences, more than 40% seen once, with 18% in the top ten. The sample taken for sequencing was blood. Receptor source: a woman aged 55-69 years in good health. Each CDR3 is given with its conserved first and last residue. A D gene is named only where the DNA matches it firmly. Clone size is given for some rows only: seen once, a few or many times, or a class if the clone is expanded.

11	many	TRBV12-3/TRBV12-4	.	TRBJ2-7	CASSYRYEQYF	TGTGCCAGCAGTTATCGCTACGAGCAGTACTTC
13	.	TRBV18	.	TRBJ2-7	CASSKAGFREQYF	TGTGCCAGCTCTAAGGCCGGTTTCCGCGAGCAGTACTTC
16	.	TRBV6-5	TRBD1	TRBJ1-2	CASRSRDRGRSYGYTF	TGTGCCAGTCGTTCTCGGGACAGGGGGCGTAGCTATGGCTACACCTTC
16	.	TRBV29-1	TRBD2	TRBJ2-7	CSVFGLAGGPSYEQYF	TGCAGCGTTTTCGGACTAGCGGGAGGGCCTAGCTACGAGCAGTACTTC
20	.	TRBV2	.	TRBJ2-6	CASSVPFWASGERWANVLTF	TGTGCCAGCAGTGTACCTTTTTGGGCATCAGGCGAGCGATGGGCCAACGTCCTGACTTTC
18	.	TRBV6-1	.	TRBJ2-3	CASSAAGRTGVRTDTQYF	TGTGCCAGCAGTGCCGCAGGAAGAACGGGAGTACGAACAGATACGCAGTATTTT
15	.	TRBV27	.	TRBJ1-1	CASSFRFWMNTEAFF	TGTGCCAGCAGTTTTAGGTTTTGGATGAACACTGAAGCTTTCTTT
14	few	TRBV10-2	TRBD1	TRBJ2-7	CASRPLTGSYEQYF	TGCGCCAGCAGACCCTTGACAGGGTCCTACGAGCAGTACTTC
17	.	TRBV15	TRBD1	TRBJ2-7	CATSRDTGTGQAYEQYF	TGTGCCACCAGCAGAGATACGGGGACCGGACAGGCCTACGAGCAGTACTTC
15	.	TRBV6-6	TRBD1	TRBJ2-3	CASRAPGQTTDTQYF	TGTGCCAGCAGGGCGCCGGGACAGACCACAGATACGCAGTATTTT
15	.	TRBV7-6	TRBD1	TRBJ2-2	CASSIRQGAAGELFF	TGTGCCAGCAGCATAAGACAGGGGGCGGCCGGGGAGCTGTTTTTT
14	.	TRBV20-1	TRBD2	TRBJ2-3	CSARSTSGRDTQYF	TGCAGTGCTAGATCAACTAGCGGGAGGGATACGCAGTATTTT
15	.	TRBV20-1	.	TRBJ1-2	CSAREGGKSNYGYTF	TGCAGTGCTAGAGAGGGCGGAAAATCTAACTATGGCTACACCTTC
14	.	TRBV25-1	TRBD1	TRBJ2-3	CATHGQGFADTQYF	TGTGCCACCCACGGACAGGGATTCGCAGATACGCAGTATTTT
14	.	TRBV6-2/TRBV6-3	.	TRBJ1-2	CASRFQGSGYGYTF	TGTGCCAGCAGATTCCAGGGGAGCGGCTATGGCTACACCTTC
18	.	TRBV4-1	.	TRBJ1-3	CASSQVVEGTLSGNTIYF	TGCGCCAGCAGCCAAGTGGTGGAAGGTACGCTCTCTGGAAACACCATATATTTT
18	.	TRBV20-1	TRBD1	TRBJ1-2	CSAREGAGDREKGYGYTF	TGCAGTGCTAGAGAGGGAGCGGGGGACAGGGAAAAGGGCTATGGCTACACCTTC
11	few	TRBV10-1	.	TRBJ2-4	CASSDIGQQYF	TGCGCCAGCAGTGATATAGGTCAGCAGTACTTC
17	.	TRBV20-1	TRBD2	TRBJ2-4	CSATTPSGRVAKNIQYF	TGCAGTGCCACTACTCCTAGCGGGAGGGTGGCCAAAAACATTCAGTACTTC
14	.	TRBV12-3/TRBV12-4	TRBD1	TRBJ2-3	CASQAGTGVNTQYF	TGTGCCAGCCAGGCCGGGACAGGGGTGAATACGCAGTATTTT
13	.	TRBV5-1	.	TRBJ2-7	CASRLYRVAEQYF	TGCGCCAGCCGCTTGTACAGGGTCGCCGAGCAGTACTTC
16	.	TRBV27	.	TRBJ1-5	CASSLSGNRGNQPQHF	TGTGCCAGCAGTTTATCGGGCAACCGAGGCAATCAGCCCCAGCATTTT
16	few	TRBV28	TRBD1	TRBJ2-7	CASSLLTDRGLHEQYF	TGTGCCAGCAGTTTACTCACAGACAGGGGTCTCCACGAGCAGTACTTC
12	few	TRBV29-1	.	TRBJ2-3	CSVGSRGDTQYF	TGCAGCGTTGGGAGCCGGGGAGATACGCAGTATTTT
15	.	TRBV11-1	.	TRBJ2-3	CASSPTQQGSDTQYF	TGTGCCAGCAGCCCAACTCAACAGGGATCAGATACGCAGTATTTT
18	once	TRBV28	.	TRBJ2-6	CASSLRGRGTSGANVLTF	TGTGCCAGCAGTTTGCGCGGCAGGGGGACTTCTGGGGCCAACGTCCTGACTTTC
18	few	TRBV7-3	TRBD2	TRBJ2-3	CASSLTGRLAGGTDTQYF	TGTGCCAGCAGCTTAACGGGCCGGCTAGCGGGAGGAACAGATACGCAGTATTTT
11	few	TRBV6-5	.	TRBJ2-1	CASSYMGEQFF	TGTGCCAGCAGTTACATGGGAGAGCAGTTCTTC
12	many	TRBV10-3	.	TRBJ2-5	CAISRFGETQYF	TGTGCCATCAGTCGATTCGGCGAGACCCAGTACTTC
15	.	TRBV7-8	TRBD1	TRBJ1-2	CASKRDRANFYGYTF	TGTGCCAGCAAGCGGGACAGGGCCAACTTCTATGGCTACACCTTC
14	.	TRBV5-1	TRBD2	TRBJ2-7	CASAGTSGSYEQYF	TGCGCCAGCGCCGGGACTAGCGGGTCCTACGAGCAGTACTTC
12	few	TRBV3-1	.	TRBJ2-5	CASSRGHNEQYF	TGTGCCAGCAGCCGGGGCCACAATGAGCAGTACTTC
16	few	TRBV12-3/TRBV12-4	TRBD1	TRBJ2-7	CASSLGNRGRAYEQYF	TGTGCCAGCAGTTTAGGGAACAGGGGGCGAGCGTACGAGCAGTACTTC
16	.	TRBV11-1	TRBD2	TRBJ2-2	CASSGASGRATGELFF	TGTGCCAGCAGCGGAGCTAGCGGGAGGGCCACCGGGGAGCTGTTTTTT
15	few	TRBV9	TRBD1	TRBJ2-7	CASSDRDRGLYEQYF	TGTGCCAGCAGCGACCGGGACAGGGGGCTTTACGAGCAGTACTTC
14	.	TRBV9	.	TRBJ2-1	CASSGTPPYNEQFF	TGTGCCAGCAGCGGGACCCCCCCCTACAATGAGCAGTTCTTC
16	.	TRBV4-1	TRBD2	TRBJ2-5	CASSQSSGRALETQYF	TGCGCCAGCAGCCAATCTAGCGGGAGGGCACTCGAGACCCAGTACTTC
16	.	TRBV4-1	.	TRBJ1-5	CASSQDRTAQNQPQHF	TGCGCCAGCAGCCAAGATAGGACAGCCCAGAATCAGCCCCAGCATTTT
12	few	TRBV7-9	.	TRBJ2-2	CASSLGLEELFF	TGTGCCAGCAGCTTGGGGTTGGAGGAGCTGTTTTTT
15	few	TRBV20-1	TRBD2	TRBJ2-4	CSAKGTSVLKNIQYF	TGCAGTGCAAAAGGGACTAGCGTTTTGAAAAACATTCAGTACTTC
18	many	TRBV12-3/TRBV12-4	TRBD2	TRBJ2-5	CASSFGLGGRGFLETQYF	TGTGCCAGCAGTTTCGGTCTCGGCGGGAGAGGATTTTTGGAGACCCAGTACTTC
15	.	TRBV6-1	TRBD1	TRBJ2-7	CASSEGQGAAHEQYF	TGTGCCAGCAGTGAAGGACAGGGTGCAGCCCACGAGCAGTACTTC
13	once	TRBV11-2	TRBD2	TRBJ2-5	CASSLWGTSVVYF	TGTGCCAGCAGCTTATGGGGGACTAGCGTGGTGTACTTC
15	few	TRBV7-8	.	TRBJ1-5	CASSLAQDPYQPQHF	TGTGCCAGCAGCTTAGCACAGGACCCATATCAGCCCCAGCATTTT
13	.	TRBV5-1	.	TRBJ2-7	CASSRRTESEQYF	TGCGCCAGCAGCCGACGGACGGAGAGCGAGCAGTACTTC
14	.	TRBV7-8	.	TRBJ2-7	CASSPRTPLNEQYF	TGTGCCAGCAGCCCGAGGACCCCGCTGAACGAGCAGTACTTC
17	.	TRBV5-1	TRBD1	TRBJ2-3	CASSLIGGAAGTDTQYF	TGCGCCAGCAGCTTGATAGGGGGCGCAGCCGGAACAGATACGCAGTATTTT
15	.	TRBV28	.	TRBJ2-7	CASSSPPGLSYEQYF	TGTGCCAGCAGTTCCCCCCCCGGACTCTCCTACGAGCAGTACTTC
16	few	TRBV5-1	.	TRBJ1-1	CASSLPGGSMNTEAFF	TGCGCCAGCAGCCTCCCGGGGGGTAGTATGAACACTGAAGCTTTCTTT
13	once	TRBV6-1	.	TRBJ2-3	CAAGDEFPDTQYF	TGTGCCGCCGGCGATGAGTTTCCAGATACGCAGTATTTT
20	.	TRBV9	.	TRBJ2-3	CASSPTTSFLATHHTDTQYF	TGTGCCAGCAGCCCCACGACGTCTTTTTTAGCGACCCACCACACAGATACGCAGTATTTT